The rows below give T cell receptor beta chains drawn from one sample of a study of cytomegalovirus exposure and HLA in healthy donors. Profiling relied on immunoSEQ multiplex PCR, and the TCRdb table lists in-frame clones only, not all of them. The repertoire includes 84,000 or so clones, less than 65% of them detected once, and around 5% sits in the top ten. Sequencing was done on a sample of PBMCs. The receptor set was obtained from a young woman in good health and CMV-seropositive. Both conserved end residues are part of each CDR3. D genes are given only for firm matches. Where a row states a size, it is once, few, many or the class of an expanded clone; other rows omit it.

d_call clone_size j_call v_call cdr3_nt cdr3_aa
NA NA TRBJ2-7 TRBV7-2 TGTGCCAGCAGCGTCCGGGACACACTATACGAGCAGTACTTC CASSVRDTLYEQYF
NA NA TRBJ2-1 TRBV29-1 TGCAGCGGGGGGCTGGCTAGCGGTTTCGGTGAGCAGTTCTTC CSGGLASGFGEQFF
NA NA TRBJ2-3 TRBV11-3 TGTGCCAGCAGCGACGGAATAGTCGGAGGGTTGGTAGCAGATACGCAGTATTTT CASSDGIVGGLVADTQYF
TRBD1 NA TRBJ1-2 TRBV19 TGTGCCAGTAGTCCGACAGGGTTTGGCTACACCTTC CASSPTGFGYTF
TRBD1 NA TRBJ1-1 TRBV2 TGTGCCAGCCGCGCAAATTTAGCAGGGGGCAGAAATACTGAAGCTTTCTTT CASRANLAGGRNTEAFF
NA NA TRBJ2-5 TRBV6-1 TGTGCCAGCACAATACTTCCAACGGAGACCCAGTACTTC CASTILPTETQYF
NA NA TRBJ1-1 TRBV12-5 TGTGCTAGTGGTTTGCCCCTCAGGGGGAACACTGAAGCTTTCTTT CASGLPLRGNTEAFF
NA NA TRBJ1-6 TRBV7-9 TGTGCCAGCAGCCGGGGGGACTTCGTGAATAATTCACCCCTCCACTTT CASSRGDFVNNSPLHF
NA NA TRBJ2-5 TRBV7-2 TGTGCCAGCAGCCCAGTACAAGAGACCCAGTACTTC CASSPVQETQYF
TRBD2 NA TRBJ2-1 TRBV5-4 TGTGCCAGCAGGCCCGGACTAGCGGATACCTACAATGAGCAGTTCTTC CASRPGLADTYNEQFF
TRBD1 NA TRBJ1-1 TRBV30 TGTGCCTGGAGTGGGGGGGACAGACTGAACACTGAAGCTTTCTTT CAWSGGDRLNTEAFF
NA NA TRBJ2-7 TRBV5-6 TGTGCCAGCAGCTTCACGTCCAGCTCCTACGAGCAGTACTTC CASSFTSSSYEQYF
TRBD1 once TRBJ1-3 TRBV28 TGTGCCAGCATCTCCTCCGGGACAGGGGCCACCATATATTTT CASISSGTGATIYF
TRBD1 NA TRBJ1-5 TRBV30 TGTGCCTGGAGTCCGGGACAGGGCAATCAGCCCCAGCATTTT CAWSPGQGNQPQHF
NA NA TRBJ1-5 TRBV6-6 TGTGCCAGCAGTTATCCCTATCAGCCCCAGCATTTT CASSYPYQPQHF
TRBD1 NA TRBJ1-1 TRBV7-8 TGTGCCAGCAGCTGGAGACAGGGGGCATCTGGAAACACTGAAGCTTTCTTT CASSWRQGASGNTEAFF
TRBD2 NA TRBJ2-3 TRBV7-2 TGTGCCAGCAGCTTAATCCTAGCGGGGGGTTCTTCAGATACGCAGTATTTT CASSLILAGGSSDTQYF
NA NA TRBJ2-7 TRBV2 TGTGCCAGCAGTGAAGCGCTTGGCAGGGCAACCTACGAGCAGTACTTC CASSEALGRATYEQYF
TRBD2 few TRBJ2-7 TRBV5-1 TGCGCCAGCAGCTTGGAACTAGCGGGGAACTACGAGCAGTACTTC CASSLELAGNYEQYF
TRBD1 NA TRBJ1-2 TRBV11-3 TGTGCCAGCAGTTCCGGGACAGGGTCCTTAAACTATGGCTACACCTTC CASSSGTGSLNYGYTF
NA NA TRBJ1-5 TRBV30 TGTGCCTGGAGTGAAGGGGCTATCAATCAGCCCCAGCATTTT CAWSEGAINQPQHF
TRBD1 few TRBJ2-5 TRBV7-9 TGTGCCAGCAGCGGCCGGACAGGGGAGGAAGAGACCCAGTACTTC CASSGRTGEEETQYF
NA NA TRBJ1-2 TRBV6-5 TGTGCCAGCAGTCCGATAGAATCCCAGGATGGCTACACCTTC CASSPIESQDGYTF